The rows below give T cell receptor beta chains drawn from one sample of a study of blood T cell repertoires in COVID-19. The method was immunoSEQ multiplex PCR; TCRdb's version includes in-frame clones alone and lacks a portion of them. The sample has hundreds of thousands of clones; 88% are singletons. Sequenced material: peripheral blood. The receptors were gathered from a man older than 75 with acute or convalescent COVID-19. Each CDR3 is given with its conserved first and last residue. The D gene is left open where the match is weak. Some rows have no size entry. The others give once, few or many, or a class for an expanded clone.

NA,TRBV19,TRBJ1-2,NA,TGTGCCAGTAGTGACCGGGGACTGATCTATGGCTACACCTTC,CASSDRGLIYGYTF
NA,TRBV4-2,TRBJ2-1,NA,TGTGCCAGCAGCCAAGAATGGAGTGAGCAGTTCTTC,CASSQEWSEQFF
NA,TRBV7-2,TRBJ1-5,NA,TGTGCCAGCAGCTCGTACCTCTATAGCAATCAGCCCCAGCATTTT,CASSSYLYSNQPQHF
NA,TRBV27,TRBJ2-3,NA,TGTGCCAGCAGTTTCAACAGGATGAGCACAGATACGCAGTATTTT,CASSFNRMSTDTQYF
once,TRBV5-4,TRBJ2-3,NA,TGTGCCAGCAGCCACGGCGGGGCCAGTGGCACAGATACGCAGTATTTT,CASSHGGASGTDTQYF
NA,TRBV5-6,TRBJ1-6,NA,TGTGCCAGCAGCTTCGTGGGGGCCTATTCACCCCTCCACTTT,CASSFVGAYSPLHF
NA,TRBV6-5,TRBJ1-5,NA,TGTGCCAGCAGCCTAGACAGGAATCAGCCCCAGCATTTT,CASSLDRNQPQHF
NA,TRBV5-1,TRBJ1-1,NA,TGCGCCAGCAGCTATGGGACAACCCGGAACACTGAAGCTTTCTTT,CASSYGTTRNTEAFF
NA,TRBV3-1/TRBV3-2,TRBJ1-1,NA,TGTGCCAGCAGCCCGGGGTTCTTCCCTGAAGCTTTCTTT,CASSPGFFPEAFF
NA,TRBV6-1,TRBJ1-1,NA,TGTGCCAGCAGTGAATTAGCCATAAACACTGAAGCTTTCTTT,CASSELAINTEAFF
few,TRBV7-9,TRBJ2-7,NA,TGTGCCAGCAGCTTAGTTGGGGGGATCAGCTCCTACGAGCAGTACTTC,CASSLVGGISSYEQYF
NA,TRBV7-9,TRBJ1-4,TRBD1,TGTGCCAGCAGCCCCCCAGGGGGTTTTAATGAAAAACTGTTTTTT,CASSPPGGFNEKLFF
NA,TRBV7-7,TRBJ2-5,TRBD1,TGTGCCAGCGGATCGACAGGGCAGGAGACCCAGTACTTC,CASGSTGQETQYF
NA,TRBV7-9,TRBJ2-6,TRBD1,TGTGCCAGCAGCATACAGGGGTCTGGGGCCAACGTCCTGACTTTC,CASSIQGSGANVLTF
few,TRBV5-1,TRBJ2-7,NA,TGCGCCAGCAGGAGCGGACAGATCTACGAGCAGTACTTC,CASRSGQIYEQYF
NA,TRBV2,TRBJ2-3,TRBD1,TGTGCCAGCAGTCGGACAGGGGGGACAGATACGCAGTATTTT,CASSRTGGTDTQYF
once,TRBV14,TRBJ1-6,NA,TGTGCCAGCAGCCCCCAGGGGAACAATTCACCCCTCCACTTT,CASSPQGNNSPLHF
NA,TRBV4-2,TRBJ2-7,TRBD2,TGTGCCAGCAGCCAAGGACTAGCGGGAGCCTACGAGCAGTACTTC,CASSQGLAGAYEQYF
NA,TRBV7-8,TRBJ1-2,NA,TGTGCCAGCAGCCCGCACCCGGGACAACAAGCGAATGGCTACACCTTC,CASSPHPGQQANGYTF
NA,TRBV6-5,TRBJ2-1,TRBD1,TGTGCCAGCAGTTACTCCCAGGGGGCAGGTAATGAGCAGTTCTTC,CASSYSQGAGNEQFF
NA,TRBV10-2,TRBJ1-1,NA,TGCGCCAGCAGTGAGACAGGCCAGGGCACTGAAGCTTTCTTT,CASSETGQGTEAFF
NA,TRBV19,TRBJ2-2,NA,TGTGCCAGTAGTGGCAGGGGAGGGGGCACCGGGGAGCTGTTTTTT,CASSGRGGGTGELFF
NA,TRBV7-3,TRBJ2-2,TRBD2,TGTGCCAGCAGCTTAACGATCGCTAGCGGGGGCGGGGAGCTGTTTTTT,CASSLTIASGGGELFF
NA,TRBV6-2/TRBV6-3,TRBJ1-5,TRBD1,TGTGCCAGCAGTGGGGACAGGGGGCGCGTTCAGCCCCAGCATTTT,CASSGDRGRVQPQHF
few,TRBV6-5,TRBJ1-4,NA,TGTGCCAGCAGTTACGGAAGGTTTCCAGGAAATGAAAAACTGTTTTTT,CASSYGRFPGNEKLFF
few,TRBV11-2,TRBJ2-1,NA,TGTGCCAGCGGGACCGGGAAGGACTACTCCGGTGGTGAGCAGTTCTTC,CASGTGKDYSGGEQFF
NA,TRBV18,TRBJ1-2,TRBD1,TGTGCCAGCTCACCGGGGACAGGGAAGCTTGATGGCTACACCTTC,CASSPGTGKLDGYTF
NA,TRBV28,TRBJ1-5,TRBD1,TGTGCCAGCAGTTTATACAGACCGGGGAACAGGGGTCCCAATCAGCCCCAGCATTTT,CASSLYRPGNRGPNQPQHF
NA,TRBV19,TRBJ1-4,NA,TGTGCCAGCTATAAAGGGGCGCCGGGTGAAAAACTGTTTTTT,CASYKGAPGEKLFF
once,TRBV24-1,TRBJ1-5,NA,TGTGCCACCAGTATGAATCGGGGGCCCCAGCATTTT,CATSMNRGPQHF
NA,TRBV5-1,TRBJ2-5,NA,TGCGCCAGCAGCTTGCAGGATAACACCCAAGAGACCCAGTACTTC,CASSLQDNTQETQYF
NA,TRBV7-3,TRBJ1-1,NA,TGTGCCAGCAGCTTAACGGCAGTTGCTGAAGCTTTCTTT,CASSLTAVAEAFF
NA,TRBV7-3,TRBJ2-5,TRBD2,TGTGCCAGCAGCCTAGGGGTAGCGGGGCTGGAGACCCAGTACTTC,CASSLGVAGLETQYF
NA,TRBV5-1,TRBJ2-3,NA,TGCGCCAGCAGCCCCGTTCGGGGGCGGGGAGGGTTGAGCACAGATACGCAGTATTTT,CASSPVRGRGGLSTDTQYF